Below are 28 T cell receptor beta chains sequenced from a single sample in a study of T cell responses to AZD1222 COVID-19 vaccine. Generated by immunoSEQ multiplex PCR, the TCRdb table keeps only in-frame clones and is missing some. The table has around 130,000 clones, roughly nine tenths seen once; the top ten hold about 9.9%. The source was peripheral blood, collected 28 days after the second AZD1222 dose. Source of these receptors: an adult who received the AZD1222 COVID-19 vaccine.

The J gene is TRBJ2-3, the V gene TRBV12-3 or TRBV12-4; maybe TRBD2 (6 bases). There are 12 residues in the CDR3. The chain's CDR3 is CSCRGWTDTQYF. In DNA, the CDR3 is TGTTCCTGCCGGGGGTGGACAGATACGCAGTATTTT.

This chain connects TRBV6-5 to TRBJ2-1; TRBD1 matches at 9 bases. Germline CDR1 is MNHEY and CDR2 is SVGAGI. J gave up 2 bases and V 6 bases, and 5 bases lay outside the gene matches. The CDR3 is 15 amino acids. The CDR3 region has the DNA TGTGCCAGCAGACCACAGGGGGCGGCCTACAATGAGCAGTTCTTC. Protein product: CASRPQGAAYNEQFF.

The chain links TRBV18 to TRBJ2-5, with D uncertain. CDR1 and CDR2 (germline): KGHSH, LQKENI. The CDR3 length is 12 residues. Trimming pared 5 bases from V and 5 bases from J, leaving 9 bases between. For the CDR3, the DNA is TGTGCCAGCTCAACGGGTTCGGAGACCCAGTACTTC. It translates to CASSTGSETQYF. The complete variable domain, with remaining parts taken from reference TRBV18 and TRBJ2-5, reads NAGVMQNPRHLVRRRGQEARLRCSPMKGHSHVYWYRQLPEEGLKFMVYLQKENIIDESGMPKERFSAEFPKEGPSILRIQQVVRGDSAAYFCASSTGSETQYFGPGTRLLVL.

The rearrangement uses TRBV11-2 and TRBJ2-7, with a weak D call TRBD2 (5 bases). CDR3 length: 14 amino acids. V was cut by 1 base and J by 2 bases, with 9 bases left in between. Germline values: CDR1 SGHAT, CDR2 FQNNGV. The CDR3 nucleotides are TGTGCCAGCAGCTTAGGCGACTACACCTACGAGCAGTACTTC. Its protein product is CASSLGDYTYEQYF.

J is TRBJ2-7 and V is TRBV7-3, with 9 nucleotides matching TRBD1. This CDR3 is built from 15 residues. V trimming: 5 bases; J trimming: 4 bases; junction bases outside the gene matches: 9. Germline values: CDR1 SGHTA, CDR2 FQGTGA. CDR3 in DNA: TGTGCCAGCAGCCCTTTTCCGGGACAGGGTTACGAGCAGTACTTC. Translated, it gives CASSPFPGQGYEQYF.

This chain links TRBV11-1 with TRBJ1-1, with a weak D call TRBD1 (5 bases). The V and J ends lost 5 bases and 1 base respectively, with 14 bases between them. The CDR3 loop spans 15 amino acids. CDR1 SGHAT and CDR2 FQDESV come from the germline V gene (reference sequence). Written as DNA, the CDR3 is TGTGCCAGCAGCCAAAGGGGCGCGGGGAACACTGAAGCTTTCTTT. It specifies CASSQRGAGNTEAFF.

V and J are TRBV9 and TRBJ1-6, with D perhaps matching TRBD1 (5 bases). The CDR3 has 12 residues. The V gene's germline CDR1 is SGDLS and CDR2 YYNGEE. V gave up 0 bases and J gave up 14 bases, with 9 bases separating them. DNA for the CDR3: TGTGCCAGCAGCGTAGGGGGGGGTTCCCTCCACTTT. Amino acids: CASSVGGGSLHF.

CDR3 residues: CASNPRTVDSGNTIYF. DNA for the CDR3: TGTGCCAGCAACCCTCGGACGGTCGACTCTGGAAACACCATATATTTT. V gene TRBV6-6 combines with J gene TRBJ1-3; D uncertain. The germline V and J ends were trimmed by 7 bases and 0 bases, with 16 bases remaining between them. From germline, CDR1 is MNHNY and CDR2 SVGAGI (reference sequence). The CDR3 covers 16 residues.

The CDR3 coding sequence is TGTGCCAGCAGCTTAGAGGACATCGGTCTCACTGAAGCTTTCTTT. Translation: CASSLEDIGLTEAFF. The chain joins TRBV11-2 to TRBJ1-1; D might be TRBD1 (5 bases). Germline V lookup: CDR1 SGHAT, CDR2 FQNNGV. V gave up 0 bases and J gave up 4 bases, with 12 bases separating them. This CDR3 is 15 amino acids long.

This chain links TRBV30 with TRBJ1-5, with D hard to call. Trimming pared 2 bases from V and 0 bases from J, leaving 8 bases between. The CDR3 is made up of 14 amino acids. From germline, CDR1 is GTSNPN and CDR2 SVGIG (reference sequence). CDR3 in amino acids: CAWSLGNSNQPQHF. DNA of the CDR3: TGTGCCTGGAGTCTGGGGAATAGCAATCAGCCCCAGCATTTT.

V and J are TRBV6-1 and TRBJ1-2; D is uncertain. V was clipped by 2 bases and J by 6 bases, with 4 bases between them. The length of the CDR3 is 11 residues. Germline loops: CDR1 MNHNS, CDR2 SASEGT. CDR3 residues: CASSEYNGYTF. In nucleotides, the CDR3 is TGTGCCAGCAGTGAATATAATGGCTACACCTTC.

The gene calls are TRBV7-9 and TRBJ1-1; no reliable D call. V lost 0 bases, J lost 5 bases, and 7 bases lay in between. Germline CDR1 reads SEHNR; CDR2 reads FQNEAQ (reference sequence). The CDR3 totals 13 residues. The CDR3 protein is CASSLASPTEAFF. Here the CDR3 DNA reads TGTGCCAGCAGCTTAGCATCCCCGACTGAAGCTTTCTTT. Full variable domain (rest looked up from reference TRBV7-9 and TRBJ1-1): DTGVSQNPRHKITKRGQNVTFRCDPISEHNRLYWYRQTLGQGPEFLTYFQNEAQLEKSRLLSDRFSAERPKGSFSTLEIQRTEQGDSAMYLCASSLASPTEAFFGQGTRLTVV.

The chain has TRBV20-1 and TRBJ1-2, with TRBD1 matching over 7 bases. V shed 8 bases, J shed 3 bases, and the junction held 3 bases outside the gene matches. Germline assignment: CDR1 DFQATT and CDR2 SNEGSKA (reference sequence). This CDR3 has 11 residues. The CDR3 spells CSHRGDYGYTF. DNA of the CDR3: TGCAGTCACAGGGGTGACTATGGCTACACCTTC.

The CDR3 DNA reads TGTGCCACCAGTTCCCCGACTGCGACGGCCCATAATGAGCAGTTCTTC. This gives the protein CATSSPTATAHNEQFF. The chain links TRBV24-1 to TRBJ2-1; D not resolved. The CDR3 is 16 residues long. V gave up 6 bases and J gave up 7 bases, with 21 bases separating them. Germline CDR1 reads KGHDR; CDR2 reads SFDVKD.

The rearrangement links TRBV12-3 or TRBV12-4 to TRBJ2-7, with TRBD1 matching over 12 bases. J gave up 4 bases and V 6 bases, and 1 base lay outside the gene matches. There are 13 residues in the CDR3. DNA of the CDR3: TGTGCCAGCAGGGGACAGGGGGCGTACGAGCAGTACTTC. This sequence encodes CASRGQGAYEQYF.

J is TRBJ1-6 and V is TRBV10-2; 7 bases are shared with TRBD1. CDR1 WSHSY and CDR2 SAAADI come from the germline V gene. The CDR3 length is 15 residues. Germline trimming cut 7 bases from V and 5 bases from J; bases unmatched to any gene: 8. CDR3 nucleotide sequence: TGCGCCAGCACTCGACAGGGTGGGGATAATTCACCCCTCCACTTT. Protein: CASTRQGGDNSPLHF.

This clone was recorded a few times. The chain carries TRBV7-2 and TRBJ1-6, with D possibly TRBD1 on 6 matching bases. The V end lost 5 bases, the J end lost 6 bases, and 14 bases lay between the germline ends. The CDR3 is made up of 15 amino acids. Looked up from germline, CDR1 is SGHTA and CDR2 is FQGNSA. CDR3 in amino acids: CASSPRQGTNSPLHF. CDR3 bases: TGTGCCAGCAGCCCTCGCCAGGGGACTAATTCACCCCTCCACTTT.

This chain connects TRBV18 to TRBJ2-6; D may correspond to TRBD1 or TRBD2 (5 bases each). The CDR3 is 16 residues long. V lost 1 base to trimming and J lost 0 bases, with 7 bases between them. Germline V gene lookup returns CDR1 KGHSH and CDR2 LQKENI. In DNA, the CDR3 is TGTGCCAGCTCACCACAGGGGACCTCTGGGGCCAACGTCCTGACTTTC. This sequence encodes CASSPQGTSGANVLTF.

The gene calls are TRBV27 and TRBJ1-2, with D perhaps TRBD1 (6 bases). CDR1 is MNHEY and CDR2 is SMNVEV in the germline V gene (reference sequence). The CDR3 has 14 amino acids. The V end lost 5 bases, the J end lost 2 bases, and 12 bases lay between the germline ends. CDR3 loop: CASSRDKQNYGYTF. The CDR3 coding sequence is TGTGCCAGCAGTCGGGACAAGCAAAACTATGGCTACACCTTC.

This chain uses TRBV7-2 with TRBJ2-3; possible D gene TRBD2, 5 bases. The CDR3 sequence is 13 residues long. V gave up 5 bases and J gave up 3 bases, with 9 bases separating them. CDR1 and CDR2 (germline): SGHTA, FQGNSA. Written as DNA, the CDR3 is TGTGCCAGCAGCCGCGGGCTGACAGATACGCAGTATTTT. It encodes CASSRGLTDTQYF.

The genes are TRBV5-8 and TRBJ1-2; 8 nucleotides line up with TRBD1. Germline V CDR1 and CDR2: SGHTS, YDEGEE. After removal of 4 bases from V and 4 bases from J, the junction contained 6 bases not matched to a gene. This CDR3 contains 14 residues. CDR3: CASSRDRSGYGYTF. In nucleotides, the CDR3 is TGTGCCAGCAGCCGGGACAGGTCTGGCTATGGCTACACCTTC. The full variable domain, completed using reference TRBV5-8 and TRBJ1-2, is EAGVTQSPTHLIKTRGQQATLRCSPISGHTSVYWYQQALGLGLQFLLWYDEGEERNRGNFPPRFSGRQFPNYSSELNVNALELEDSALYLCASSRDRSGYGYTFGSGTRLTVV.

V usage is TRBV3-1 (or the pseudogene TRBV3-2) and J usage is TRBJ2-7, with 9 bases aligning to TRBD1. Germline V gives CDR1 LGHDT, CDR2 YNNKEL (reference sequence). The CDR3 length is 14 residues. The trim removed 6 bases at V and 2 bases at J, leaving 5 bases unmatched. CDR3 protein: CASRRTGVTYEQYF. CDR3 DNA sequence: TGTGCCAGCAGAAGGACAGGGGTGACCTACGAGCAGTACTTC.

The V gene is TRBV6-5, the J gene TRBJ2-1, with 10 bases fitting TRBD2. Trimming removed 2 bases from V and 5 bases from J; junction bases left unmatched: 6. Germline V gene lookup returns CDR1 MNHEY and CDR2 SVGAGI. There are 16 residues in the CDR3. CDR3 sequence (DNA): TGTGCCAGCAGTTACCCGGGACTAGCGTCTCACAATGAGCAGTTCTTC. It is translated as CASSYPGLASHNEQFF.

The chain uses TRBV5-1 and TRBJ1-1; the D gene is possibly TRBD1 (5 bases). Germline CDR1 and CDR2: SGHRS and YFSETQ. The CDR3 has 16 residues. The germline V and J ends were trimmed by 4 bases and 4 bases, with 20 bases remaining between them. The CDR3: CASSPAGVIVGTEAFF. CDR3 nucleotide sequence: TGCGCCAGCAGCCCCGCGGGGGTCATCGTGGGCACTGAAGCTTTCTTT.

This clone came up a few times. Other nucleotide sequences from this sample produce the same CDR3. The chain combines TRBV5-1 with TRBJ2-5; a possible D gene is TRBD1 (5 bases). The germline V and J ends were trimmed by 0 bases and 2 bases, with 11 bases remaining between them. The CDR3 spans 15 residues. Germline V lookup: CDR1 SGHRS, CDR2 YFSETQ. The CDR3 region is CASSLGAGPQETQYF. CDR3 nucleotide sequence: TGCGCCAGCAGCTTGGGCGCAGGGCCGCAAGAGACCCAGTACTTC.

The chain recombines TRBV19 with TRBJ2-5, with 9 bases aligning to TRBD2. The germline V gene encodes CDR1 LNHDA and CDR2 SQIVND (reference sequence). V lost 5 bases to trimming and J lost 0 bases; unmatched junction nucleotides: 7. The CDR3 totals 16 residues. Written as DNA, the CDR3 is TGTGCCAGTAGTTTTGAGGCTAGCGGGGACCAAGAGACCCAGTACTTC. It yields the protein CASSFEASGDQETQYF.

The gene calls are TRBV18 and TRBJ2-2; D is undetermined. The CDR3 consists of 14 residues. Trimming removed 3 bases at V and 6 bases at J, with 11 bases between. Per germline, CDR1 KGHSH and CDR2 LQKENI. CDR3 sequence (DNA): TGTGCCAGCTCACCCCCCTACGGTTCCGGGGAGCTGTTTTTT. This gives the protein CASSPPYGSGELFF. Full variable domain (missing parts from reference TRBV18 and TRBJ2-2): NAGVMQNPRHLVRRRGQEARLRCSPMKGHSHVYWYRQLPEEGLKFMVYLQKENIIDESGMPKERFSAEFPKEGPSILRIQQVVRGDSAAYFCASSPPYGSGELFFGEGSRLTVL.

The V and J genes are TRBV9 and TRBJ2-7; D possibly matches TRBD1 or TRBD2 (5 bases each). Germline CDR1 and CDR2: SGDLS and YYNGEE. This CDR3 region has 14 residues. V lost 4 bases and J lost 5, with 16 bases in between. This CDR3 reads CASSLRGGRDEQYF. Here the CDR3 DNA reads TGTGCCAGCAGCCTAAGGGGTGGGCGGGACGAGCAGTACTTC.